The TCR beta chain under discussion was sequenced for a study of blood T cells in healthy people across ages. Study-wide results and limits: Researchers said unsorted PBMCs prevented a conclusive naive versus antigen-experienced comparison.

Trimming cost V 6 bases and J 5 bases, with 15 bases left between them. CDR3 length: 13 amino acids. The germline CDR1 and CDR2 sequences are SGDLS and YYNGEE. Worth noting for this clonotype: Antigen: not known.

The authors ran a second PCR of 7 to 11 cycles using a sample-barcoded 5' primer and a J-beta primer mix. Every molecule of cDNA carried a tag from a template-switch adaptor with 12 random nucleotides. One entry per CDR3 protein results from TCRdb running MiXCR on the 5' RACE reads. The table has some 700,000 distinct CDR3 sequences, approximately 39% seen once; the top ten hold 20% to 25%. Sequencing was performed on blood. This sequence was found in an older woman in good health. This chain uses TRBV9 with TRBJ2-7; tentatively, D is TRBD1 (5 bases). CDR3 nucleotides: TGTGCCAGCAACGTGTCCAGGGAAGACGAGCAGTACTTC. Protein sequence: CASNVSREDEQYF.